Listed here are 21 T cell receptor beta chains from one sample, sequenced in a study of blood T cell repertoires in COVID-19. Profiled with immunoSEQ multiplex PCR; TCRdb holds only in-frame clones, not every one. The data contain about 280,000 clones, about 89% of them singletons. The source material was peripheral blood. The receptors originated from a man aged 35 to 55 with acute or convalescent COVID-19.

This chain joins TRBV5-1 and TRBJ1-5; D not resolved. The CDR3 totals 15 residues. CDR1 SGHRS and CDR2 YFSETQ come from the germline V gene. V lost 4 bases to trimming and J lost 7 bases, with 18 bases between them. CDR3 residues: CASSPGSRRGQPQHF. In nucleotides, the CDR3 is TGCGCCAGCAGCCCCGGGTCTCGAAGAGGGCAGCCCCAGCATTTT.

The gene calls are TRBV19 and TRBJ1-5; D gene ambiguous. V was clipped by 3 bases and J by 6 bases, with 9 bases between them. The germline V gene encodes CDR1 LNHDA and CDR2 SQIVND (reference sequence). This CDR3 spans 13 amino acids. The CDR3 DNA is TGTGCCAGTAGTATCTCCAGGTTTCAGCCCCAGCATTTT. Protein product: CASSISRFQPQHF.

This sequence joins TRBV5-6 and TRBJ1-2; no clear D gene. Germline CDR1 and CDR2: SGHDT and YYEEEE. V lost 7 bases and J lost 8, with 21 bases in between. The CDR3 runs 14 residues. The CDR3 nucleotides are TGTGCCAGCGTGGCCGATGGGAAGACTATGGGCTACACCTTC. Amino acids: CASVADGKTMGYTF.

A word on this clone: A junction end diverges from the germline sequence, so it may reflect a read error. The chain uses TRBV5-1 and TRBJ2-7; 10 bases align to TRBD1. From germline, CDR1 is SGHRS and CDR2 YFSETQ. This CDR3 is 14 amino acids long. CDR3 bases: TGCGCCAGCCGGCGGACAGGGGGATCCTACGGGCAGTACTTC. Protein sequence: CASRRTGGSYGQYF. The complete variable domain, with remaining parts taken from reference TRBV5-1 and TRBJ2-7, reads KAGVTQTPRYLIKTRGQQVTLSCSPISGHRSVSWYQQTPGQGLQFLFEYFSETQRNKGNFPGRFSGRQFSNSRSEMNVSTLELGDSALYLCASRRTGGSYGQYFGPGTRLTVT.

Ten or more counts support this clone. The rearrangement joins TRBV27 to TRBJ2-2; D perhaps matches TRBD1 (6 bases). Germline assignment: CDR1 MNHEY and CDR2 SMNVEV (reference sequence). Trimming took off 5 bases at V and 6 bases at J, with 19 bases between the two ends. This CDR3 has 16 amino acids. The CDR3, as DNA: TGTGCCAGCAGTCCTCCCGGGACACTGAGGCCCGGGGAGCTGTTTTTT. It is translated as CASSPPGTLRPGELFF.

A remark on this clone: One base away lies a much larger clone, so this may be a sequencing read error. For the CDR3, the DNA is TGTGCCAGCAGCGGGCAGGGGAACTATGGCTACACCTTC. It encodes CASSGQGNYGYTF. The V call is TRBV3-1 (or the pseudogene TRBV3-2), the J call TRBJ1-2; D is possibly TRBD1 (6 bases). Germline V gene sequence: CDR1 LGHDT, CDR2 YNNKEL (reference sequence). This CDR3 is 13 amino acids long. Trimming pared 5 bases from V and 2 bases from J, leaving 9 bases between.

The V and J genes are TRBV24-1 and TRBJ1-3; no clear D. The germline CDR1 and CDR2 sequences are KGHDR and SFDVKD. Trimming pared 3 bases from V and 1 base from J, leaving 6 bases between. The CDR3 spans 14 residues. The CDR3 here is CATSDPGSGNTIYF. The CDR3 DNA reads as TGTGCCACCAGTGATCCGGGATCTGGAAACACCATATATTTT.

V is TRBV19 and J is TRBJ1-1; maybe TRBD1 (5 bases). This CDR3 is built from 15 residues. CDR1 LNHDA and CDR2 SQIVND come from the germline V gene (reference sequence). V lost 5 bases and J lost 4, with 17 bases in between. The CDR3 is CASSPGVGPTTEAFF. Here the CDR3 DNA reads TGTGCCAGTAGTCCAGGAGTGGGGCCCACCACTGAAGCTTTCTTT. Full variable domain (outside the CDR3, taken from reference TRBV19 and TRBJ1-1): DGGITQSPKYLFRKEGQNVTLSCEQNLNHDAMYWYRQDPGQGLRLIYYSQIVNDFQKGDIAEGYSVSREKKESFPLTVTSAQKNPTAFYLCASSPGVGPTTEAFFGQGTRLTVV.

The chain employs TRBV11-1 and TRBJ2-2; 8 positions agree with TRBD2. The CDR3 is made up of 15 amino acids. Germline loops: CDR1 SGHAT, CDR2 FQDESV (reference sequence). Trimming took 7 bases from V and 1 from J; bases not matched to a gene: 5. As DNA, the CDR3 is TGTGCCAGCACACTTCTAGCGGGGAACACCGGGGAGCTGTTTTTT. This gives the protein CASTLLAGNTGELFF.

This sequence joins TRBV7-2 and TRBJ1-3, with TRBD1 matching 9 bases. Germline lookup yields CDR1 SGHTA and CDR2 FQGNSA. This CDR3 spans 17 amino acids. Trimming took 6 bases from V and 2 from J; bases not matched to a gene: 11. The CDR3 DNA follows: TGTGCCAGCAGGGCCACCGGGACAGGGTACACTGGAAACACCATATATTTT. Its protein is CASRATGTGYTGNTIYF.

This sequence joins TRBV2 and TRBJ1-1, with TRBD1 matching 10 bases. CDR1 and CDR2 (germline): SNHLY, FYNNEI. The length of the CDR3 is 15 residues. Germline trimming cut 6 bases from V and 1 base from J; bases unmatched to any gene: 5. CDR3 DNA: TGTGCCAGCAGAGACAGGGGGCTCCCGAACACTGAAGCTTTCTTT. Protein sequence: CASRDRGLPNTEAFF.

The CDR3 region is CASSFNRGNGELFF. In DNA form, the CDR3 reads TGTGCCAGCAGTTTTAACAGGGGAAACGGGGAGCTGTTTTTT. The gene calls are TRBV27 and TRBJ2-2; TRBD1 matches 7 bases. CDR3 length: 14 residues. The ends lost 3 bases at V and 7 bases at J; junction bases unmatched: 5. Germline CDR1 is MNHEY and CDR2 is SMNVEV (reference sequence).

This chain joins TRBV7-9 and TRBJ1-1; a possible D gene is TRBD1 (5 bases). V was clipped by 2 bases and J by 0 bases, with 10 bases between them. This CDR3 contains 15 residues. Germline lookup yields CDR1 SEHNR and CDR2 FQNEAQ (reference sequence). The CDR3 DNA sequence: TGTGCCAGCAGCTTATATGGGGCGATGAACACTGAAGCTTTCTTT. The encoded protein is CASSLYGAMNTEAFF.

The chain combines TRBV3-1 (or the pseudogene TRBV3-2) with TRBJ2-3, with 12 bases lining up with TRBD2. This CDR3 comprises 16 residues. V was clipped by 4 bases and J by 2 bases; unmatched bases: 4. Germline CDR1 is LGHDT and CDR2 is YNNKEL (reference sequence). The CDR3 region is CASSLTSGGNTDTQYF. The CDR3 DNA follows: TGTGCCAGCAGCCTAACTAGCGGGGGGAACACAGATACGCAGTATTTT.

This chain uses TRBV7-2 with TRBJ2-7; TRBD1 matches at 8 bases. This CDR3 region has 15 residues. Germline V gene data show CDR1 as SGHTA and CDR2 as FQGNSA. V trimming: 7 bases; J trimming: 1 base; junction bases outside the gene matches: 9. In nucleotides, the CDR3 is TGTGCCAGCAAGAGGGGGACAGGACAATCCTACGAGCAGTACTTC. This codes for CASKRGTGQSYEQYF. Looking up the rest from reference TRBV7-2 and TRBJ2-7 gives the full variable domain: GAGVSQSPSNKVTEKGKDVELRCDPISGHTALYWYRQSLGQGLEFLIYFQGNSAPDKSGLPSDRFSAERTGGSVSTLTIQRTQQEDSAVYLCASKRGTGQSYEQYFGPGTRLTVT.

This chain connects TRBV27 to TRBJ1-1; D is perhaps TRBD1 (6 bases). The CDR3 sequence is 13 residues long. Germline V gives CDR1 MNHEY, CDR2 SMNVEV (reference sequence). V shed 2 bases and J shed 9 bases, with 13 bases lying between them. Here the CDR3 DNA reads TGTGCCAGCAGTTTAACCTGGGACACACAAGCTTTCTTT. Protein: CASSLTWDTQAFF.

This chain links TRBV29-1 with TRBJ2-1; maybe TRBD1 (5 bases). Germline V gives CDR1 SQVTM, CDR2 ANQGSEA. Between the trimmed V and J ends, which lost 4 bases and 4 bases, there was a span of 11 bases. The CDR3 runs 13 residues. This CDR3 is CSVVGRVYNEQFF. For the CDR3, the DNA is TGCAGCGTTGTCGGCAGGGTGTACAATGAGCAGTTCTTC.

This clone has only one observation. The chain has TRBV19 and TRBJ2-2; perhaps TRBD1 as D (6 bases). Germline CDR1 reads LNHDA; CDR2 reads SQIVND (reference sequence). Trimming pared 7 bases from V and 4 bases from J, leaving 19 bases between. The CDR3 loop spans 16 amino acids. The CDR3 region is CASTIFGTTTTGELFF. As DNA, the CDR3 is TGTGCCAGTACCATCTTCGGGACAACTACCACCGGGGAGCTGTTTTTT. Looking up the rest from reference TRBV19 and TRBJ2-2 gives the full variable domain: DGGITQSPKYLFRKEGQNVTLSCEQNLNHDAMYWYRQDPGQGLRLIYYSQIVNDFQKGDIAEGYSVSREKKESFPLTVTSAQKNPTAFYLCASTIFGTTTTGELFFGEGSRLTVL.

The CDR3 reads CASSSDRNRGYTF. The CDR3 bases are TGTGCCAGCAGCTCGGACAGGAATAGGGGCTACACCTTC. The V gene is TRBV7-2, the J gene TRBJ1-2, with 7 bases matching TRBD1. The germline gives CDR1 SGHTA, CDR2 FQGNSA. This CDR3 comprises 13 residues. J was trimmed by 8 bases and V by 4 bases; bases with no gene match: 7.

This clone was observed a handful of times. The genes are TRBV3-1 (or the pseudogene TRBV3-2) and TRBJ2-3; no definite D call. The V end was cut by 4 bases, the J end by 1 base, with 9 bases between. This CDR3 has 14 residues. From germline, CDR1 is LGHDT and CDR2 YNNKEL (reference sequence). CDR3 in amino acids: CASSRQSGTDTQYF. The CDR3 coding sequence is TGTGCCAGCAGCCGACAATCCGGCACAGATACGCAGTATTTT.

The chain links TRBV7-8 to TRBJ2-3; weak D call: TRBD2 (7 bases). V was shortened by 4 bases and J by 1 base, with 12 bases between the two germline ends. There are 15 residues in the CDR3. The germline gives CDR1 SGHVS, CDR2 FQNEAQ. The CDR3 region is CASSSGGRGTDTQYF. The CDR3 DNA follows: TGTGCCAGCAGCTCCGGGGGGCGGGGCACAGATACGCAGTATTTT.